The entry that follows covers one T cell receptor beta chain sequence. The assay was immunoSEQ multiplex PCR, and TCRdb's table has in-frame clones only and misses some. This sample has roughly 130,000 clones; 70% to 90% occur once, and the top ten carry about 3.2%. Germline V gene lookup returns CDR1 MDHEN and CDR2 SYDVKM. Trimming took off 3 bases at V and 5 bases at J, with 14 bases between the two ends. The CDR3 covers 15 residues. This sample stems from a study of control samples from healthy donors and cancer patients. V is TRBV28 and J is TRBJ1-5, with a possible D match to TRBD1 (6 bases). Material for sequencing was blood. The sequence was collected from a man aged 45-65 years in good health. Here the CDR3 reads CASSFPGQLYQPQHF. In DNA, the CDR3 is TGTGCCAGCAGTTTCCCGGGACAATTGTATCAGCCCCAGCATTTT.